This TCR beta chain derives from a study of blood T cells in healthy people across ages. The second PCR ran about 6 to 12 cycles with a sample-barcoded 5' primer and J-beta primers. MiXCR was run by TCRdb on the 5' RACE reads, yielding one entry per CDR3 protein. The repertoire has 910,000 or so distinct CDR3 sequences, approximately 50% of them found once; the top ten carry 20% to 25%. The V end was cut by 0 bases, the J end by 0 bases, with 12 bases between. The CDR3 contains 17 residues. Germline CDR1 is MDHEN and CDR2 is SYDVKM. Extracted total RNA amounted to at least 5.5 micrograms for each sample.

The clonotype comes from a woman aged 60 to 75 in good health. Sequenced: blood. The V and J genes are TRBV28 and TRBJ2-4; D is perhaps TRBD2 (5 bases). The CDR3 protein is CASSLWVARIAKNIQYF. As DNA, the CDR3 is TGTGCCAGCAGTTTATGGGTAGCGAGAATAGCCAAAAACATTCAGTACTTC.